The 14 T cell receptor beta chains reported below all come from one sample, sequenced in a study of blood T cells in healthy people across ages. The authors ran a second PCR of about 7 to 12 cycles using a sample-barcoded 5' primer and a J-beta primer mix. TCRdb recomputed calls from the 5' RACE reads with MiXCR, one row per CDR3 protein. The table shows about 1.4 million distinct CDR3 sequences, with 59% occurring only once. Material for sequencing was blood. The origin of the receptors is a man aged 18 to 35 in good health.

The V gene is TRBV27, the J gene TRBJ2-5, with a weak D call TRBD1 (6 bases). The CDR3 length is 13 residues. Per germline, CDR1 MNHEY and CDR2 SMNVEV (reference sequence). V was trimmed by 8 bases and J by 4 bases, leaving 14 bases between them. The CDR3 protein is CASEGHGRETQYF. The CDR3 bases are TGTGCCAGCGAGGGACACGGACGAGAGACCCAGTACTTC.

V gene TRBV20-1 combines with J gene TRBJ1-1; a possible D gene is TRBD1 (6 bases). Germline assignment: CDR1 DFQATT and CDR2 SNEGSKA (reference sequence). The V end lost 6 bases, the J end lost 5 bases, and 13 bases lay between the germline ends. The CDR3 extends over 12 amino acids. The CDR3 loop is CSANRDSTEAFF. The CDR3 bases are TGCAGTGCGAACAGGGATAGTACTGAAGCTTTCTTT.

In this sample, this clonotype turned up once. This chain links TRBV11-2 with TRBJ2-7; possibly TRBD2 for D (5 bases). This CDR3 is built from 15 residues. Trimming cost V 5 bases and J 2 bases, with 16 bases left between them. The germline V gene has CDR1 SGHAT and CDR2 FQNNGV. The CDR3 here is CASSGFRSGTYEQYF. The CDR3 DNA follows: TGTGCCAGCAGCGGATTTCGGTCGGGAACCTACGAGCAGTACTTC.

A few counts support this clonotype. The chain joins TRBV4-1 to TRBJ1-5; possibly TRBD1 for D (6 bases). Germline CDR1 reads MGHRA; CDR2 reads YSYEKL. The CDR3 is 14 residues long. Trimming took off 0 bases at V and 8 bases at J, with 11 bases between the two ends. The CDR3 DNA reads as TGCGCCAGCAGCCAAGAGAGGGGGTTGGAGCCCCAGCATTTT. This gives the protein CASSQERGLEPQHF.

The V and J genes are TRBV4-1 and TRBJ1-5, with D hard to call. CDR1 is MGHRA, CDR2 YSYEKL, per germline. The CDR3 is 15 amino acids. V lost 0 bases and J 0 bases, leaving 6 bases between the germline ends. In nucleotides, the CDR3 is TGCGCCAGCAGCCAAGAAATCGGTAGCAATCAGCCCCAGCATTTT. Its protein is CASSQEIGSNQPQHF.

The chain carries TRBV12-3 or TRBV12-4 and TRBJ2-1, with no clear D. V lost 4 bases and J 0 bases, leaving 13 bases between the germline ends. The CDR3 totals 16 residues. CDR3 loop: CASSSSLVSSYNEQFF. In nucleotides, the CDR3 is TGTGCCAGCAGTTCTTCTTTAGTCAGCTCCTACAATGAGCAGTTCTTC.

In the case of this clonotype: This may arise from a read error, as a much more abundant clone is one base away. The chain joins TRBV5-1 to TRBJ2-5, with TRBD2 matching 13 bases. Germline CDR1 and CDR2: SGHRS and YFSETQ. The CDR3 extends over 14 amino acids. The trim removed 2 bases at V and 12 bases at J, leaving 7 bases unmatched. This CDR3 reads CASSFRLAGGQKYF. CDR3 DNA: TGCGCCAGCAGCTTCCGACTAGCGGGAGGTCAAAAGTACTTC.

The V call is TRBV5-1, the J call TRBJ2-7; the match to TRBD1 covers 10 bases. Germline CDR1 SGHRS, CDR2 YFSETQ. Trimming at V came to 0 bases and at J to 4 bases, leaving 7 bases not matched to a gene. The CDR3 sequence is 16 residues long. The CDR3 nucleotides read TGCGCCAGCAGCTTGGACCTGGGGACAGGGGCTTACGAGCAGTACTTC. This codes for CASSLDLGTGAYEQYF.

The V and J genes are TRBV20-1 and TRBJ2-6; the match to TRBD1 covers 9 bases. V trimming: 3 bases; J trimming: 4 bases; junction bases outside the gene matches: 7. Germline V gene data show CDR1 as DFQATT and CDR2 as SNEGSKA (reference sequence). The CDR3 is 16 residues long. The CDR3 loop is CSARLQGAIGANVLTF. CDR3 bases: TGCAGTGCTAGGTTACAGGGGGCGATCGGGGCCAACGTCCTGACTTTC.

This clonotype was detected a few times. The rearrangement uses TRBV29-1 and TRBJ2-1; maybe TRBD2 (6 bases). The CDR3 contains 17 residues. In germline, CDR1 is SQVTM, CDR2 ANQGSEA. V was trimmed by 0 bases and J by 3 bases, leaving 18 bases between them. This chain's CDR3 is CSVEDLAGGALYNEQFF. The CDR3 region has the DNA TGCAGCGTTGAAGACCTTGCCGGCGGGGCGCTCTACAATGAGCAGTTCTTC.

The chain uses TRBV7-2 and TRBJ2-5; D perhaps matches TRBD2 (6 bases). V dropped 5 bases and J dropped 2 bases, with 27 bases sitting between them. The germline CDR1 and CDR2 sequences are SGHTA and FQGNSA. CDR3 length: 19 residues. DNA of the CDR3: TGTGCCAGCAGCCCCGTTTTTGTAGGTGCCGGTGGAGGGCAAGAGACCCAGTACTTC. Its protein is CASSPVFVGAGGGQETQYF.

The chain combines TRBV11-1 with TRBJ2-2; D is tentatively TRBD1 or TRBD2 (5 bases each). Between the trimmed V and J ends, which lost 5 bases and 1 base, there was a span of 32 bases. Germline V CDR1 and CDR2: SGHAT, FQDESV (reference sequence). The CDR3 has 22 amino acids. The CDR3 loop reads CASSTLRSEMVAWGLNTGELFF. CDR3 DNA: TGTGCCAGCAGCACACTACGTTCCGAAATGGTAGCTTGGGGGTTGAACACCGGGGAGCTGTTTTTT.

The chain employs TRBV6-2 or TRBV6-3 and TRBJ2-6; unclear D gene. V was clipped by 7 bases and J by 0 bases, with 16 bases between them. Germline loops: CDR1 MNHEY, CDR2 SVGEGT. CDR3 length equals 17 residues. The chain's CDR3 is CASNILGGNSGANVLTF. Written as DNA, the CDR3 is TGTGCCAGCAACATACTCGGCGGCAACTCTGGGGCCAACGTCCTGACTTTC.

The chain links TRBV2 to TRBJ2-5; 8 positions match TRBD1. Per germline, CDR1 SNHLY and CDR2 FYNNEI. CDR3 length: 15 residues. The V and J ends lost 6 bases and 5 bases, in that order; junction bases with no gene match: 11. The CDR3 protein is CASSSGTGHSETQYF. CDR3 nucleotides: TGTGCCAGCAGCTCCGGGACAGGCCACTCCGAGACCCAGTACTTC.